Below, 14 T cell receptor beta chains from the same sample are listed, as sequenced in a study of OX40 agonist ivuxolimab in advanced cancers. Sequencing was performed with immunoSEQ multiplex PCR; in TCRdb, only in-frame clones are kept and a portion is missing. The top ten hold approximately 10% of the sample, which has 55,000 to 70,000 clones, 80% to 85% seen once. Specimen: CD4+ or CD8+ T cells sorted from blood, collected in a trial of the OX40 agonist ivuxolimab. The receptor set was obtained from an adult with an advanced solid tumor such as melanoma, head and neck, liver or kidney cancer.

This clone occurred a few times. CDR3 sequence reads: CASSSAIPGQPVTNEKLFF. The CDR3 coding sequence is TGTGCCAGCAGCTCCGCCATCCCGGGACAGCCAGTTACTAATGAAAAACTGTTTTTT. The chain recombines TRBV7-9 with TRBJ1-4, with 7 bases identical to TRBD1. The germline V gene encodes CDR1 SEHNR and CDR2 FQNEAQ (reference sequence). CDR3 length equals 19 residues. J lost 2 bases, V lost 4 bases, and 16 bases had no gene match.

The rearrangement uses TRBV11-2 and TRBJ1-1; D is possibly TRBD1 (6 bases). V lost 4 bases and J 5 bases, leaving 14 bases between the germline ends. The CDR3 is 14 amino acids. Per the germline V gene, CDR1 is SGHAT and CDR2 is FQNNGV. The CDR3 DNA reads TGTGCCAGCAGCTCCGAGGCACAGGGTACTGAAGCTTTCTTT. Protein sequence: CASSSEAQGTEAFF.

The J gene is TRBJ2-1, the V gene TRBV5-1; D uncertain. Germline values: CDR1 SGHRS, CDR2 YFSETQ. This CDR3 contains 15 residues. Trimming removed 2 bases from V and 0 bases from J, with 9 bases in between. CDR3 loop: CASSLGSSSYNEQFF. CDR3 in DNA: TGCGCCAGCAGCTTAGGAAGCAGCTCCTACAATGAGCAGTTCTTC.

This rearrangement joins TRBV5-1 to TRBJ2-1; D ambiguous. This CDR3 contains 15 residues. Per germline, CDR1 SGHRS and CDR2 YFSETQ. V lost 0 bases and J 0 bases, leaving 7 bases between the germline ends. CDR3: CASSLDGNSYNEQFF. The DNA for the CDR3 is TGCGCCAGCAGCTTGGACGGTAACTCCTACAATGAGCAGTTCTTC.

The V gene is TRBV9, the J gene TRBJ2-7, with TRBD1 matching over 8 bases. The V gene end was trimmed by 0 bases and the J gene end by 6 bases; junction bases not matched to a gene: 11. This CDR3 contains 16 residues. Germline V gives CDR1 SGDLS, CDR2 YYNGEE. The CDR3 nucleotides read TGTGCCAGCAGCGTAGTTCCAGGGGACAGGCTAGGCGAGCAGTACGTC. As protein: CASSVVPGDRLGEQYV.

This rearrangement joins TRBV10-3 to TRBJ1-2; D might be TRBD1 (6 bases). CDR3 length: 14 amino acids. V was shortened by 7 bases and J by 4 bases, with 16 bases between the two germline ends. From germline, CDR1 is ENHRY and CDR2 SYGVKD. The CDR3 is CAITEGGGIYGYTF. The CDR3 nucleotides are TGTGCCATCACCGAGGGGGGGGGCATCTATGGCTACACCTTC.

A single count supports this clone. The CDR3 here is CASSPGGADYGYTF. DNA for the CDR3: TGTGCCAGCAGTCCAGGGGGCGCGGACTATGGCTACACCTTC. The chain links TRBV28 to TRBJ1-2, with 8 bases identical to TRBD1. CDR1 is MDHEN and CDR2 is SYDVKM in the germline V gene. The CDR3 consists of 14 residues. The J segment lost 3 bases and the V segment lost 5 bases, leaving 5 bases of the junction unmatched.

The chain links TRBV5-4 to TRBJ2-7; D may be TRBD1 or TRBD2 (5 bases each). Germline lookup yields CDR1 SGHNT and CDR2 YYREEE (reference sequence). This CDR3 comprises 13 residues. V lost 2 bases and J lost 5, with 11 bases in between. The CDR3 loop is CASSFEGRDEQYF. The DNA of the CDR3 is TGTGCCAGCAGCTTCGAGGGGCGCGACGAGCAGTACTTC.

The V call is TRBV19, the J call TRBJ2-7; 11 bases are a match to TRBD1. The CDR3 spans 15 residues. Germline CDR1 reads LNHDA; CDR2 reads SQIVND (reference sequence). J was trimmed by 4 bases and V by 6 bases; bases with no gene match: 8. The CDR3 DNA follows: TGTGCCAGTAGCAAAACGGGACAGGGGGGTTACGAGCAGTACTTC. Its translation: CASSKTGQGGYEQYF. Variable domain in full (rest from reference TRBV19 and TRBJ2-7): DGGITQSPKYLFRKEGQNVTLSCEQNLNHDAMYWYRQDPGQGLRLIYYSQIVNDFQKGDIAEGYSVSREKKESFPLTVTSAQKNPTAFYLCASSKTGQGGYEQYFGPGTRLTVT.

The genes are TRBV9 and TRBJ2-2, with D perhaps TRBD1 (5 bases). Germline lookup yields CDR1 SGDLS and CDR2 YYNGEE. The length of the CDR3 is 16 residues. The V end was cut by 3 bases, the J end by 3 bases, with 15 bases between. The CDR3, as DNA: TGTGCCAGCAGCGAGGGGCTGACTGTCTACACCGGGGAGCTGTTTTTT. This encodes CASSEGLTVYTGELFF.

The chain links TRBV10-3 to TRBJ2-3; 7 nucleotides line up with TRBD2. The CDR3 has 14 amino acids. Germline values: CDR1 ENHRY, CDR2 SYGVKD. The V and J ends lost 10 bases and 1 base, in that order; junction bases with no gene match: 8. The CDR3 region has the DNA TGTGCCACTGGGAGGGGTGAAGGCACAGATACGCAGTATTTT. It encodes CATGRGEGTDTQYF.

The chain links TRBV5-8 to TRBJ2-3; D possibly corresponds to TRBD1 (5 bases). The CDR3 sequence is 15 residues long. V was cut by 0 bases and J by 4 bases, with 12 bases left in between. CDR1 and CDR2 from the germline V gene are SGHTS and YDEGEE. This CDR3 is CASSLGSVGPDTQYF. The CDR3 region has the DNA TGTGCCAGCAGCTTGGGGAGTGTGGGGCCAGATACGCAGTATTTT.

The rearrangement uses TRBV20-1 and TRBJ1-1; maybe TRBD1 (6 bases). Germline V gene lookup returns CDR1 DFQATT and CDR2 SNEGSKA (reference sequence). V lost 5 bases, J lost 9 bases, and 13 bases lay in between. The CDR3 is 11 residues long. The CDR3 DNA follows: TGCAGTGCTCCTTCGGGGGGGCAAGCTTTCTTT. Encoded protein: CSAPSGGQAFF.

The chain has TRBV7-3 and TRBJ1-1; D unresolved. CDR1 SGHTA and CDR2 FQGTGA come from the germline V gene. With 5 bases removed from V and 2 bases from J, the gap between germline ends came to 9 bases. The CDR3 length is 13 residues. CDR3 region: CASSQTVNTEAFF. Written as DNA, the CDR3 is TGTGCCAGCAGCCAAACAGTTAACACTGAAGCTTTCTTT.